The rows below give T cell receptor beta chains drawn from one sample of a study of regulatory and conventional T cells in RAG deficiency. Method: immunoSEQ multiplex PCR; TCRdb's copy keeps in-frame clones and lacks some. The repertoire holds 20,000 to 25,000 clones, with almost 96% as singletons. These data also featured in a second study, about regulatory T cells.

The specimen sequenced was CD25- CD4+ T cells sorted from blood. The source is a human donor in good health. CDR3s include the opening cysteine and the closing phenylalanine or tryptophan.

TRBV5-1,CASSIKTGADTEAFF
TRBV20-1,CSAPVTDTQYF
TRBV19,CASSIPTTGGTEKLFF
TRBV4-1,CASSRGYSTDTQYF
TRBV30,CAWTRQPTGGSYNSPLHF
TRBV2,CASSVLGLRDTQYF
TRBV18,CASSDGQRYGYTF
TRBV21-1,CASSKGLLASTGELFF
TRBV5-4,CASSRLGSGGIAYEQYF
TRBV5-1,CASSLDIGNSYEQYF